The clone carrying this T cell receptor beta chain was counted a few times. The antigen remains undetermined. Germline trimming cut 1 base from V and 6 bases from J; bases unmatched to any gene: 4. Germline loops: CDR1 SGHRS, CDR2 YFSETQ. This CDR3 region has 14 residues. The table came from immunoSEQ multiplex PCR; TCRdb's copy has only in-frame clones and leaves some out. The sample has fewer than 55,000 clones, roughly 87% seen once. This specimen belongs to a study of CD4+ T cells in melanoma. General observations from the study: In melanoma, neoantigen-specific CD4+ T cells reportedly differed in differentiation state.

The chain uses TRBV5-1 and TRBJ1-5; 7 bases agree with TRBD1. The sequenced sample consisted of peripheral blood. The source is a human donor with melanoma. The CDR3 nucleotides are TGCGCCAGCAGCTTGTGGACAGGCGGTCAGCCCCAGCATTTT. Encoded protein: CASSLWTGGQPQHF.